These 27 T cell receptor beta chains were all obtained from the same sample, sequenced in a study of control samples from healthy donors and cancer patients. This table comes from immunoSEQ multiplex PCR, and its TCRdb copy is limited to in-frame clones, with some not included. The sample has roughly 50,000 clones, around 95% seen once. The source material was blood. The receptors come from a woman aged 25 to 39 in good health.

This sequence joins TRBV4-1 and TRBJ2-1; TRBD1 aligns across 7 bases. With 0 bases clipped from V and 9 bases from J, the junction kept 8 bases outside the gene matches. The CDR3 length is 15 residues. From germline, CDR1 is MGHRA and CDR2 YSYEKL. In DNA form, the CDR3 reads TGCGCCAGCAGCCAAGAGGGACAGAAAAGGGGTGAGCAGTTCTTC. It yields the protein CASSQEGQKRGEQFF.

This clone came up once. The rearrangement uses TRBV5-1 and TRBJ2-3; 13 nucleotides align to TRBD2. This CDR3 is 17 amino acids long. V gave up 1 base and J gave up 6 bases; unmatched junction bases: 8. The germline CDR1 and CDR2 sequences are SGHRS and YFSETQ. The CDR3 sequence: CASSLSTSGRAGDTQYF. The DNA of the CDR3 is TGCGCCAGCAGCTTGAGTACTAGCGGGAGGGCCGGGGATACGCAGTATTTT.

The chain uses TRBV5-1 and TRBJ2-1, with D maybe TRBD2 (6 bases). This CDR3 is built from 15 residues. The ends were cut back, 1 base at V and 9 bases at J, with 17 bases in the middle. The germline V gene has CDR1 SGHRS and CDR2 YFSETQ. The CDR3 DNA reads as TGCGCCAGCAGCTTGACTGGCGGGATGGGGTCTGAGCAGTTCTTC. Translating gives CASSLTGGMGSEQFF.

V and J are TRBV2 and TRBJ2-7, with 8 bases lining up with TRBD2. With V trimmed by 3 bases and J by 2 bases, 12 bases remained unmatched. Germline assignment: CDR1 SNHLY and CDR2 FYNNEI. The CDR3 spans 17 residues. The CDR3 DNA is TGTGCCAGCAGTGAGGCCCTGATTAGCGGGACAACCTACGAGCAGTACTTC. It specifies CASSEALISGTTYEQYF. Complete variable domain (other parts from reference TRBV2 and TRBJ2-7): EPEVTQTPSHQVTQMGQEVILRCVPISNHLYFYWYRQILGQKVEFLVSFYNNEISEKSEIFDDQFSVERPDGSNFTLKIRSTKLEDSAMYFCASSEALISGTTYEQYFGPGTRLTVT.

The rearrangement uses TRBV18 and TRBJ1-2, with TRBD1 identical over 10 bases. The CDR3 runs to 16 residues. J was trimmed by 5 bases and V by 0 bases; bases with no gene match: 6. CDR1 and CDR2 (germline): KGHSH, LQKENI. In nucleotides, the CDR3 is TGTGCCAGCTCACCACCGGACAGGGGGAATGTTTATGGCTACACCTTC. Its protein is CASSPPDRGNVYGYTF.

The rearrangement links TRBV6-5 to TRBJ1-1, with TRBD1 as a possible D gene (6 bases). CDR3 length: 16 amino acids. Between the trimmed V and J ends, which lost 0 bases and 6 bases, there was a span of 17 bases. In germline, CDR1 is MNHEY, CDR2 SVGAGI. CDR3 nucleotide sequence: TGTGCCAGCAGTTACTCCGCAGGGGATAGTTTCCCTGAAGCTTTCTTT. Translating gives CASSYSAGDSFPEAFF.

The J gene is TRBJ1-6, the V gene TRBV7-9, with 9 bases fitting TRBD1. This CDR3 contains 15 residues. Germline CDR1 reads SEHNR; CDR2 reads FQNEAQ (reference sequence). V was pared by 5 bases and J by 10 bases, with 9 bases of the junction left unmatched. The CDR3 DNA reads as TGTGCCAGCAGCGCCTGGACAGGGGAGGGCTCACCCCTCCACTTT. Translated: CASSAWTGEGSPLHF. The variable domain in full, with the rest retrieved from reference TRBV7-9 and TRBJ1-6, is DTGVSQNPRHKITKRGQNVTFRCDPISEHNRLYWYRQTLGQGPEFLTYFQNEAQLEKSRLLSDRFSAERPKGSFSTLEIQRTEQGDSAMYLCASSAWTGEGSPLHFGNGTRLTVT.

This chain uses TRBV11-2 with TRBJ2-1; D is possibly TRBD1 or TRBD2 (6 bases each). Germline lookup yields CDR1 SGHAT and CDR2 FQNNGV. Deletions cut 4 bases from V and 3 bases from J, with 16 bases between. The CDR3 sequence is 16 residues long. As DNA, the CDR3 is TGTGCCAGCAGCTCTTACGGGGGCCTCAACTACAATGAGCAGTTCTTC. Its translation is CASSSYGGLNYNEQFF.

The J gene is TRBJ1-1, the V gene TRBV2; the D gene is possibly TRBD1 (5 bases). The CDR3 contains 16 residues. The ends were cut back, 2 bases at V and 8 bases at J, with 21 bases in the middle. Germline lookup yields CDR1 SNHLY and CDR2 FYNNEI. CDR3 bases: TGTGCCAGCAGTGAACTAGCTGGGGACTCAAGCGTCGAAGCTTTCTTT. It codes for CASSELAGDSSVEAFF.

The chain is built from TRBV30 and TRBJ2-1; the match to TRBD2 covers 7 bases. The CDR3 length is 14 residues. CDR1 is GTSNPN, CDR2 SVGIG, per germline (reference sequence). CDR3 nucleotides: TGTGCTGCCCGAGCGGGACGGACTTACAATGAGCAGTTCTTC. Translating it yields CAARAGRTYNEQFF.

A word on this clone: Other DNA sequences from this sample encode an identical CDR3 as well. This chain uses TRBV4-2 with TRBJ2-3, with D perhaps TRBD1 or TRBD2 (5 bases each). This CDR3 is 16 amino acids long. Per the germline V gene, CDR1 is LGHNA and CDR2 is YNFKEQ. Trimming removed 0 bases from V and 12 bases from J, with 22 bases in between. CDR3 DNA sequence: TGTGCCAGCAGCCAAGACCCCCATCCGTGGGACGCTACACAGTATTTT. Protein sequence: CASSQDPHPWDATQYF.

The chain recombines TRBV11-2 with TRBJ2-3; 10 nucleotides agree with TRBD2. The CDR3 covers 16 residues. V shed 4 bases, J shed 4 bases, and the junction held 8 bases outside the gene matches. Germline V gene sequence: CDR1 SGHAT, CDR2 FQNNGV. The CDR3 DNA reads as TGTGCCAGCAGCTCAAAACTAGCGGGGTTTCCAGATACGCAGTATTTT. Translated, it gives CASSSKLAGFPDTQYF.

CDR3 coding DNA: TGTGCCAGCAGTGTTGAAGATAGGTACAATGAGCAGTTCTTC. As protein: CASSVEDRYNEQFF. This rearrangement joins TRBV2 to TRBJ2-1, with no clear D. Germline CDR1 SNHLY, CDR2 FYNNEI. Trimming took off 4 bases at V and 4 bases at J, with 11 bases between the two ends. The CDR3 has 14 amino acids.

V and J are TRBV28 and TRBJ1-4; D not resolved. Germline V lookup: CDR1 MDHEN, CDR2 SYDVKM. Between the trimmed V and J ends, which lost 2 bases and 8 bases, there was a span of 9 bases. This CDR3 comprises 13 residues. The CDR3 here is CASSLPEDEKLFF. The CDR3 nucleotides are TGTGCCAGCAGTTTACCGGAAGACGAAAAACTGTTTTTT. Variable domain in full (rest from reference TRBV28 and TRBJ1-4): DVKVTQSSRYLVKRTGEKVFLECVQDMDHENMFWYRQDPGLGLRLIYFSYDVKMKEKGDIPEGYSVSREKKERFSLILESASTNQTSMYLCASSLPEDEKLFFGSGTQLSVL.

This clone was picked up one time. The rearrangement joins TRBV4-2 to TRBJ2-4; 8 nucleotides align to TRBD2. With 5 bases clipped from V and 7 bases from J, the junction kept 4 bases outside the gene matches. The germline CDR1 and CDR2 sequences are LGHNA and YNFKEQ. This CDR3 has 13 residues. For the CDR3, the DNA is TGTGCCAGCAGCGAGCGGGAGATGAACATTCAGTACTTC. Its protein product is CASSEREMNIQYF.

V and J are TRBV28 and TRBJ2-7; TRBD1 aligns across 8 bases. Germline values: CDR1 MDHEN, CDR2 SYDVKM. V was pared by 5 bases and J by 4 bases, with 7 bases of the junction left unmatched. The CDR3 loop spans 14 amino acids. The CDR3 region has the DNA TGTGCCAGCAGTCTACAGGGGGATATATACGAGCAGTACTTC. Protein: CASSLQGDIYEQYF.

V and J are TRBV27 and TRBJ2-5, with TRBD1 identical over 10 bases. V lost 4 bases to trimming and J lost 4 bases; unmatched junction nucleotides: 0. CDR1 and CDR2 from the germline V gene are MNHEY and SMNVEV (reference sequence). The CDR3 is 13 residues long. The CDR3 bases are TGTGCCAGCAGTTGGGACAGGGGAGAGACCCAGTACTTC. The encoded protein is CASSWDRGETQYF.

V is TRBV2 and J is TRBJ1-3, with unresolved D. CDR3 length equals 15 residues. V was cut by 5 bases and J by 0 bases, with 11 bases left in between. From germline, CDR1 is SNHLY and CDR2 FYNNEI. In nucleotides, the CDR3 is TGTGCCAGCAGTTTTCCCGGGCCCTCTGGAAACACCATATATTTT. Its translation is CASSFPGPSGNTIYF.

The chain couples TRBV19 to TRBJ1-2, with D possibly TRBD1 on 6 matching bases. Trimming pared 3 bases from V and 6 bases from J, leaving 14 bases between. Germline assignment: CDR1 LNHDA and CDR2 SQIVND (reference sequence). The CDR3 length is 14 residues. The CDR3 DNA follows: TGTGCCAGTAGTATTGGTGGGGGCACGAATGGCTACACCTTC. It specifies CASSIGGGTNGYTF.

V and J are TRBV4-2 and TRBJ1-2; D call uncertain. Germline-derived CDR1 and CDR2 are LGHNA and YNFKEQ. With 0 bases removed from V and 5 bases from J, the gap between germline ends came to 16 bases. The CDR3 consists of 16 residues. Here the CDR3 reads CASSQDQKGKNYGYTF. The CDR3, as DNA: TGTGCCAGCAGCCAAGATCAAAAAGGGAAAAATTATGGCTACACCTTC.

This chain links TRBV10-3 with TRBJ2-7; either TRBD1 or TRBD2 may fit D (5 bases each). This CDR3 is 13 amino acids long. Germline V gene data show CDR1 as ENHRY and CDR2 as SYGVKD. Trimming stripped 9 bases from V and 2 bases from J, with 14 bases between. CDR3 sequence: CAIGTDKTYEQYF. The DNA for the CDR3 is TGTGCCATTGGGACCGATAAGACCTACGAGCAGTACTTC.

This chain uses TRBV7-9 with TRBJ2-5; no reliable D call. The CDR3 extends over 13 amino acids. Trimming cost V 2 bases and J 4 bases, with 8 bases left between them. Germline CDR1 SEHNR, CDR2 FQNEAQ (reference sequence). This CDR3 reads CASSLPTRETQYF. The CDR3 DNA reads TGTGCCAGCAGCTTACCCACCCGAGAGACCCAGTACTTC.

This chain joins TRBV10-2 and TRBJ2-7; a weak D match, TRBD2 (5 bases). V was clipped by 3 bases and J by 5 bases, with 8 bases between them. CDR3 size: 12 residues. Germline loops: CDR1 WSHSY, CDR2 SAAADI. Here the CDR3 DNA reads TGCGCCAGCAGTGATCCCGGGGACGAGCAGTACTTC. Translated, it gives CASSDPGDEQYF.

This chain links TRBV2 with TRBJ1-1; D perhaps matches TRBD1 (5 bases). Germline V gene lookup returns CDR1 SNHLY and CDR2 FYNNEI. The CDR3 runs to 13 residues. The V gene lost 5 bases and the J gene lost 4 bases, with 11 bases spanning the gap. The CDR3 reads CASSLGHPTEAFF. The CDR3 DNA sequence: TGTGCCAGCAGTTTAGGACACCCCACTGAAGCTTTCTTT.

The J gene is TRBJ1-5, the V gene TRBV28; D is possibly TRBD1 (5 bases). V lost 5 bases, J lost 4 bases, and 12 bases lay in between. Per the germline V gene, CDR1 is MDHEN and CDR2 is SYDVKM. This CDR3 has 14 residues. The CDR3 region has the DNA TGTGCCAGCAGTCCAGCAGGGAAGAATCAGCCCCAGCATTTT. This translates into CASSPAGKNQPQHF.

In nucleotides, the CDR3 is TGTGCCAGCAGCTTCGGCTGGACTAGCGGGACCTACTACGAGCAGTACTTC. Protein sequence: CASSFGWTSGTYYEQYF. The chain joins TRBV7-8 to TRBJ2-7; 12 bases fit TRBD2. The CDR3 runs to 17 residues. In germline, CDR1 is SGHVS, CDR2 FQNEAQ. J was trimmed by 3 bases and V by 3 bases; bases with no gene match: 9. Complete variable domain (other parts from reference TRBV7-8 and TRBJ2-7): GAGVSQSPRYKVAKRGQDVALRCDPISGHVSLFWYQQALGQGPEFLTYFQNEAQLDKSGLPSDRFFAERPEGSVSTLKIQRTQQEDSAVYLCASSFGWTSGTYYEQYFGPGTRLTVT.

The chain is built from TRBV9 and TRBJ2-1; unclear D gene. Germline V gene lookup returns CDR1 SGDLS and CDR2 YYNGEE. The CDR3 runs 16 residues. Trimming left V 3 bases short and J 7 bases short, with 20 bases between. CDR3 amino acids: CASSEEAGWSTNEQFF. CDR3 nucleotide sequence: TGTGCCAGCAGCGAGGAAGCAGGTTGGTCTACAAATGAGCAGTTCTTC.